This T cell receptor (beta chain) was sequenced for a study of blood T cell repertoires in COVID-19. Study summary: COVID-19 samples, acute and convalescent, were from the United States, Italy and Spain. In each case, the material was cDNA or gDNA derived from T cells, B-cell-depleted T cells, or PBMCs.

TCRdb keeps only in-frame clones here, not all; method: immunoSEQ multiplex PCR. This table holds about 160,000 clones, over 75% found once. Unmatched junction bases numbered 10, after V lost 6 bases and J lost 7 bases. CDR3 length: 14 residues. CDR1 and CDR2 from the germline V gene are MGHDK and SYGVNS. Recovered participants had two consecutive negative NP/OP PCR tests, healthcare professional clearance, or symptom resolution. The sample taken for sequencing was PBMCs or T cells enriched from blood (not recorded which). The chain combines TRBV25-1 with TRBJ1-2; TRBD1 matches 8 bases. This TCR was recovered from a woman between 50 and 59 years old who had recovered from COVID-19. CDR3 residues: CASSDTGTGFGYTF. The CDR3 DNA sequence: TGTGCCAGCAGCGATACCGGGACAGGTTTTGGCTACACCTTC.